Only one count was recorded for the clone carrying this T cell receptor (beta chain). Its antigen is unknown. Trimming took off 6 bases at V and 4 bases at J, with 6 bases between the two ends. CDR1 and CDR2 from the germline V gene are SNHLY and FYNNEI. This CDR3 comprises 11 residues. This entry comes from a study of vaccination and CD4 T cells after COVID-19. Study at large: Stimuli were overlapping spike peptide pools of SARS-CoV-2 and three common cold coronaviruses (HCoV-NL63, HCoV-OC43, HCoV-229E).

At the Johns Hopkins FTIC core, DNA taken from cultured CD4+ T cells was sequenced by way of the Oncomine TCR Beta short-read assay. Cultures of CD4+ T cells served as the source for extracting genomic DNA. From the PCR reads, TCRdb called clonotypes with MiXCR, one entry per CDR3 protein. The sample has approximately 19,000 distinct CDR3 sequences, 43% seen once; the top ten hold over 7%. Treatment given: roughly 11-day PBMC culture with coronavirus spike peptide pools or control peptides (ViraFEST assay). First, ViraFEST expanded antigen-specific T cells with peptide pools, and next it sequenced the TCRs.

The input for sequencing was CD4+ T cells from blood, cultured in vitro, taken after SARS-CoV-2 vaccination. The V and J genes are TRBV2 and TRBJ1-1; the D gene is possibly TRBD1 (5 bases). The clonotype originates from a human donor who had recovered from COVID-19. CDR3 nucleotide sequence: TGTGCCAGCAGGGGGGTCACTGAAGCTTTCTTT. Protein product: CASRGVTEAFF.